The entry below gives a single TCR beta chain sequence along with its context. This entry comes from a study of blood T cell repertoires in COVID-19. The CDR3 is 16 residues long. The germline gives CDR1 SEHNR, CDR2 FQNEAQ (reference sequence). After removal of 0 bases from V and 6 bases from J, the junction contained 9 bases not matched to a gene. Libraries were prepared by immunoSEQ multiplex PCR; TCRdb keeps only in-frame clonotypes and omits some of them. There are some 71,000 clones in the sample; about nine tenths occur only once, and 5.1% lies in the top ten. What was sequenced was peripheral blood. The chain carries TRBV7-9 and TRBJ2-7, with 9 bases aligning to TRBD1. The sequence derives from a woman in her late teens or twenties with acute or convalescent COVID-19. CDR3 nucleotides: TGTGCCAGCAGCTTAGCGCTGGGGACAGGGTCGGGCGAGCAGTACTTC. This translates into CASSLALGTGSGEQYF.